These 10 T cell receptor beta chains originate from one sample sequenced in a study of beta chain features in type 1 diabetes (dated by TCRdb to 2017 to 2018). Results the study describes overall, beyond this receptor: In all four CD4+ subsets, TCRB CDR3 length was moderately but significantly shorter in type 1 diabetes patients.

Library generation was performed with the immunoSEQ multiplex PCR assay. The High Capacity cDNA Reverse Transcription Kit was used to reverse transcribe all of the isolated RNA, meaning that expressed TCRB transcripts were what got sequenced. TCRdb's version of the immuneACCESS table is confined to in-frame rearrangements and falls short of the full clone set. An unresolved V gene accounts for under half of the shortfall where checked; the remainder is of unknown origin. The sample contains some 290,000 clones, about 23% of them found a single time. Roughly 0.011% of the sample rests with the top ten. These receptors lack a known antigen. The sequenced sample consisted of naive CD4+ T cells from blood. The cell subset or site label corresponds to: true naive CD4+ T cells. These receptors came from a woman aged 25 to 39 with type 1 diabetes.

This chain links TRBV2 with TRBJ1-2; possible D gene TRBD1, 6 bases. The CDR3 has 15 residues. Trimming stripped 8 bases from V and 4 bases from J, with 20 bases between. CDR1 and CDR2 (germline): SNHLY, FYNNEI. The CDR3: CASLVGGAGAYGYTF. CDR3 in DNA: TGTGCCAGCCTGGTTGGGGGGGCAGGGGCCTATGGCTACACCTTC. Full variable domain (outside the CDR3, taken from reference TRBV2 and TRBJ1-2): EPEVTQTPSHQVTQMGQEVILRCVPISNHLYFYWYRQILGQKVEFLVSFYNNEISEKSEIFDDQFSVERPDGSNFTLKIRSTKLEDSAMYFCASLVGGAGAYGYTFGSGTRLTVV.

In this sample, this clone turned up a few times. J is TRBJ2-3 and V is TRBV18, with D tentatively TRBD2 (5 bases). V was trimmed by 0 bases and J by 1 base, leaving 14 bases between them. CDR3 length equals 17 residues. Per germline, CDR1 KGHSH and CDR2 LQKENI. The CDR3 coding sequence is TGTGCCAGCTCACCACCGGCTTCTAGCAGGCGCACAGATACGCAGTATTTT. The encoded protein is CASSPPASSRRTDTQYF.

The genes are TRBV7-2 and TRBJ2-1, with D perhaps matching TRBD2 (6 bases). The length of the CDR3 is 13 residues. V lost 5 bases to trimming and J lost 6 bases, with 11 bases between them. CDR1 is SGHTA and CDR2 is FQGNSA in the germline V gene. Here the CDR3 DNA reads TGTGCCAGCAGCGTTGGGACTTTCAATGAGCAGTTCTTC. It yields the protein CASSVGTFNEQFF.

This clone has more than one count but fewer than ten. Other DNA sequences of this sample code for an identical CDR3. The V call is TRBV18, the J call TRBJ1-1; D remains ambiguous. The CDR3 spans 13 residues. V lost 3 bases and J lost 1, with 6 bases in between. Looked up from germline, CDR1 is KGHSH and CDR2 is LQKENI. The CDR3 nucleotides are TGTGCCAGCTCACCTGAGGGGAACACTGAAGCTTTCTTT. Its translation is CASSPEGNTEAFF.

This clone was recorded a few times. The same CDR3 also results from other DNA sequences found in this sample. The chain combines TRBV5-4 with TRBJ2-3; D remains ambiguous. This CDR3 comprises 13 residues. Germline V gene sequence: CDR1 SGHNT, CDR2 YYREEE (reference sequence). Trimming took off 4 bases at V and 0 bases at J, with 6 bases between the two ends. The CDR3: CASSLTSTDTQYF. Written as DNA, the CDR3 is TGTGCCAGCAGCCTTACTAGCACAGATACGCAGTATTTT.

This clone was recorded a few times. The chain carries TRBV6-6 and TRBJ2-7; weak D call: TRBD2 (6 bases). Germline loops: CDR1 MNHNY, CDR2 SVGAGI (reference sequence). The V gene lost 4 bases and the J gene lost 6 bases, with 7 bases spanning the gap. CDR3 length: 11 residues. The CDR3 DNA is TGTGCCAGCAGTTCTAGCGCCGAGCAGTACTTC. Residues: CASSSSAEQYF.

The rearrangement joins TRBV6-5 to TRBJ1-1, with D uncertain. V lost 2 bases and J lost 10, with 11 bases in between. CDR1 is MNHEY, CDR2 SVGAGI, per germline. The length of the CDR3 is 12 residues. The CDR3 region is CASSYTNSVAFF. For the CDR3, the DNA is TGTGCCAGCAGTTACACCAACTCGGTAGCTTTCTTT.

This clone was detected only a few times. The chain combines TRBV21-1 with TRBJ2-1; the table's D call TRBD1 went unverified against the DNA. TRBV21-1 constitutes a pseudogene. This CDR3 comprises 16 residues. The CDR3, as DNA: TGTGCCAGCAGCAAAGGGGACAGGGATCGCTACAATGAGCAGTTCTTC. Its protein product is CASSKGDRDRYNEQFF.

CDR3 nucleotide sequence: TGTGCCAGTAGTTTGACAGGGGGTCAGCCCCAGCATTTT. It specifies CASSLTGGQPQHF. This sequence joins TRBV19 and TRBJ1-5, with 9 bases aligning to TRBD1. The CDR3 runs to 13 residues. From germline, CDR1 is LNHDA and CDR2 SQIVND (reference sequence). The J segment lost 6 bases and the V segment lost 5 bases, leaving 2 bases of the junction unmatched.

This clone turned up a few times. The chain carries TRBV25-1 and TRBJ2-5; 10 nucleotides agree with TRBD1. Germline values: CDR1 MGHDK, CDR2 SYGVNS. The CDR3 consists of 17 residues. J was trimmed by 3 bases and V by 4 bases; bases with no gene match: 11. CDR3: CASSGDRGHYEKETQYF. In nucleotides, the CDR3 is TGTGCCAGCAGTGGGGACAGGGGACACTACGAAAAAGAGACCCAGTACTTC.